Listed below are T cell receptor beta chains from one sample, sequenced in a study of regulatory T cells in long-lasting Graves disease. TCRdb redid the calling of the multiplex PCR reads with MiXCR, one entry per CDR3 protein. The profile shows 530,000 or so distinct CDR3 sequences, roughly 13% of them singletons. These records were also assigned to another study, of T cells in Graves' hyperthyroidism and ophthalmopathy.

The sample in question was peripheral blood mononuclear cells (PBMCs), obtained at new diagnosis, from a patient treated with antithyroid drugs. These receptors originate from a man aged 25-40 years with Graves disease. The CDR3 runs from the conserved cysteine through the conserved F or W. Fields, in order: J gene, V gene, D gene, clone size, CDR3 protein, CDR3 DNA. A D gene is named only where the DNA matches it firmly. Clone sizes are given selectively: once, few, many, or a class where the clone is expanded.

j_gene: TRBJ1-1; v_gene: TRBV13; d_gene: NA; abundance: many; CDR3aa: CASSSHPGMGAFF; CDR3nt: TGTGCCAGCAGCTCTCACCCGGGGATGGGCGCTTTCTTT
j_gene: TRBJ1-2; v_gene: TRBV10-3; d_gene: NA; abundance: many; CDR3aa: CAISESWTKGDGYTF; CDR3nt: TGTGCCATCAGTGAGTCGTGGACAAAAGGTGATGGCTACACCTTC
j_gene: TRBJ2-5; v_gene: TRBV6-4; d_gene: NA; abundance: NA; CDR3aa: CASSPGAGGATQYF; CDR3nt: TGTGCCAGCAGTCCTGGAGCAGGCGGGGCGACCCAGTACTTC
j_gene: TRBJ2-1; v_gene: TRBV30; d_gene: NA; abundance: many; CDR3aa: CAWSSGASSYNEQFF; CDR3nt: TGTGCCTGGAGCTCCGGGGCTAGCTCCTACAATGAGCAGTTCTTC
j_gene: TRBJ2-3; v_gene: TRBV4-2; d_gene: TRBD1; abundance: NA; CDR3aa: CASSQDGTGVGDTQYF; CDR3nt: TGTGCCAGCAGCCAAGATGGGACAGGGGTTGGAGATACGCAGTATTTT
j_gene: TRBJ2-6; v_gene: TRBV11-3; d_gene: NA; abundance: few; CDR3aa: CASSLAGEAGANVLTF; CDR3nt: TGTGCCAGCAGCTTAGCAGGGGAGGCTGGGGCCAACGTCCTGACTTTC
j_gene: TRBJ2-7; v_gene: TRBV27; d_gene: TRBD2; abundance: many; CDR3aa: CASSFGLAGVFALYF; CDR3nt: TGTGCCAGCAGTTTCGGACTAGCGGGAGTGTTTGCCCTGTACTTC
j_gene: TRBJ2-2; v_gene: TRBV11-2; d_gene: TRBD1; abundance: many; CDR3aa: CASSRDRGSTGELFF; CDR3nt: TGTGCCAGCAGCCGCGACAGGGGAAGCACCGGGGAGCTGTTTTTT
j_gene: TRBJ1-1; v_gene: TRBV7-8; d_gene: NA; abundance: many; CDR3aa: CASSLGYGNTEAFF; CDR3nt: TGTGCCAGCAGCTTAGGGTACGGGAACACTGAAGCTTTCTTT
j_gene: TRBJ2-1; v_gene: TRBV15; d_gene: NA; abundance: once; CDR3aa: CATSRSDTVFYNEQFF; CDR3nt: TGTGCCACCAGCAGAAGTGACACGGTATTTTACAATGAGCAGTTCTTC
j_gene: TRBJ2-1; v_gene: TRBV7-8; d_gene: TRBD2; abundance: few; CDR3aa: CASSLAQGEHVSLGEGWF; CDR3nt: TGTGCCAGCAGCTTAGCGCAGGGTGAACATGTATCTTTAGGGGAGGGGTGGTTC
j_gene: TRBJ2-3; v_gene: TRBV7-9; d_gene: TRBD2; abundance: many; CDR3aa: CASSFGAGETDTQYF; CDR3nt: TGTGCCAGCAGCTTCGGAGCGGGAGAGACAGATACGCAGTATTTT
j_gene: TRBJ2-3; v_gene: TRBV12-3/TRBV12-4; d_gene: NA; abundance: many; CDR3aa: CASRDPGDTQYF; CDR3nt: TGTGCCAGCAGAGACCCCGGGGATACGCAGTATTTT
j_gene: TRBJ2-6; v_gene: TRBV28; d_gene: TRBD1; abundance: NA; CDR3aa: CASSPGGTGANVLTF; CDR3nt: TGTGCCAGCAGTCCAGGGGGCACTGGGGCCAACGTCCTGACTTTC
j_gene: TRBJ1-3; v_gene: TRBV5-1; d_gene: NA; abundance: many; CDR3aa: CASSAEGHPPRNTIYF; CDR3nt: TGCGCCAGCAGTGCCGAGGGGCATCCCCCAAGAAACACCATATATTTT
j_gene: TRBJ1-2; v_gene: TRBV20-1; d_gene: NA; abundance: many; CDR3aa: CSAGLRRVGYTF; CDR3nt: TGCAGTGCCGGGCTTCGGCGCGTCGGCTACACCTTC
j_gene: TRBJ2-3; v_gene: TRBV5-1; d_gene: NA; abundance: NA; CDR3aa: CASSPRGAPRTDTQYF; CDR3nt: TGCGCCAGCAGCCCTCGGGGAGCGCCCCGCACAGATACGCAGTATTTT
j_gene: TRBJ2-7; v_gene: TRBV2; d_gene: TRBD1; abundance: many; CDR3aa: CASSEGRGPSYEQYF; CDR3nt: TGTGCCAGCAGTGAAGGCAGGGGGCCGTCCTACGAGCAGTACTTC
j_gene: TRBJ2-7; v_gene: TRBV20-1; d_gene: NA; abundance: many; CDR3aa: CSARGPGSSYEQYF; CDR3nt: TGCAGTGCTAGGGGACCCGGCAGCTCCTACGAGCAGTACTTC
j_gene: TRBJ2-2; v_gene: TRBV10-1; d_gene: TRBD2; abundance: NA; CDR3aa: CASSEGQIGLAGITGELFF; CDR3nt: TGCGCCAGCAGCGAAGGCCAAATCGGACTAGCGGGAATCACCGGGGAGCTGTTTTTT